The subject of this entry is one TCR beta chain. The entry originates in a study of blood T cell repertoires in COVID-19. Trimming at V came to 10 bases and at J to 9 bases, leaving 11 bases not matched to a gene. This CDR3 is built from 13 residues. The germline V gene has CDR1 MNHEY and CDR2 SMNVEV (reference sequence). Assay used: immunoSEQ multiplex PCR; TCRdb lists only in-frame clones, some missing. The table lists around 300,000 clones, around nine tenths of them singletons. Participants were placed into cohorts based on the clinical history they reported. The chain recombines TRBV27 with TRBJ2-1; 8 bases are a match to TRBD2. Sequencing was carried out using PBMCs or T cells enriched from blood (not recorded which). This TCR was recovered from a woman aged 60-75 years who had recovered from COVID-19. The CDR3 DNA reads as TGTGCCACTAACGGGGGGGGGCCGGGTGAGCAGTTCTTC. It is translated as CATNGGGPGEQFF.